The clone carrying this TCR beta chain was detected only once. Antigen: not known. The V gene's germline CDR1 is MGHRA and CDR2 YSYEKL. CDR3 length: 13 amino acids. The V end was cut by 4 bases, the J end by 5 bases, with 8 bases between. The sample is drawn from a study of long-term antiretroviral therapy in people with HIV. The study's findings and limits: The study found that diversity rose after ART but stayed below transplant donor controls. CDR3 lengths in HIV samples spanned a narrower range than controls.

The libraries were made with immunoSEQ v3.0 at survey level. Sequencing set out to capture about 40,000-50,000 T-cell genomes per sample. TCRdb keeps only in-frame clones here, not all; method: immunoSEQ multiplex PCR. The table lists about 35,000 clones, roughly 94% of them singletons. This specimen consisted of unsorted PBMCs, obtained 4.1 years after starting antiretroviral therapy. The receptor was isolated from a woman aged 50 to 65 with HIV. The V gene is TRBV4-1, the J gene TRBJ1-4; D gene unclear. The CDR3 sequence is CASSPGGNEKLFF. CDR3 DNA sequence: TGCGCCAGCAGCCCAGGCGGGAATGAAAAACTGTTTTTT.